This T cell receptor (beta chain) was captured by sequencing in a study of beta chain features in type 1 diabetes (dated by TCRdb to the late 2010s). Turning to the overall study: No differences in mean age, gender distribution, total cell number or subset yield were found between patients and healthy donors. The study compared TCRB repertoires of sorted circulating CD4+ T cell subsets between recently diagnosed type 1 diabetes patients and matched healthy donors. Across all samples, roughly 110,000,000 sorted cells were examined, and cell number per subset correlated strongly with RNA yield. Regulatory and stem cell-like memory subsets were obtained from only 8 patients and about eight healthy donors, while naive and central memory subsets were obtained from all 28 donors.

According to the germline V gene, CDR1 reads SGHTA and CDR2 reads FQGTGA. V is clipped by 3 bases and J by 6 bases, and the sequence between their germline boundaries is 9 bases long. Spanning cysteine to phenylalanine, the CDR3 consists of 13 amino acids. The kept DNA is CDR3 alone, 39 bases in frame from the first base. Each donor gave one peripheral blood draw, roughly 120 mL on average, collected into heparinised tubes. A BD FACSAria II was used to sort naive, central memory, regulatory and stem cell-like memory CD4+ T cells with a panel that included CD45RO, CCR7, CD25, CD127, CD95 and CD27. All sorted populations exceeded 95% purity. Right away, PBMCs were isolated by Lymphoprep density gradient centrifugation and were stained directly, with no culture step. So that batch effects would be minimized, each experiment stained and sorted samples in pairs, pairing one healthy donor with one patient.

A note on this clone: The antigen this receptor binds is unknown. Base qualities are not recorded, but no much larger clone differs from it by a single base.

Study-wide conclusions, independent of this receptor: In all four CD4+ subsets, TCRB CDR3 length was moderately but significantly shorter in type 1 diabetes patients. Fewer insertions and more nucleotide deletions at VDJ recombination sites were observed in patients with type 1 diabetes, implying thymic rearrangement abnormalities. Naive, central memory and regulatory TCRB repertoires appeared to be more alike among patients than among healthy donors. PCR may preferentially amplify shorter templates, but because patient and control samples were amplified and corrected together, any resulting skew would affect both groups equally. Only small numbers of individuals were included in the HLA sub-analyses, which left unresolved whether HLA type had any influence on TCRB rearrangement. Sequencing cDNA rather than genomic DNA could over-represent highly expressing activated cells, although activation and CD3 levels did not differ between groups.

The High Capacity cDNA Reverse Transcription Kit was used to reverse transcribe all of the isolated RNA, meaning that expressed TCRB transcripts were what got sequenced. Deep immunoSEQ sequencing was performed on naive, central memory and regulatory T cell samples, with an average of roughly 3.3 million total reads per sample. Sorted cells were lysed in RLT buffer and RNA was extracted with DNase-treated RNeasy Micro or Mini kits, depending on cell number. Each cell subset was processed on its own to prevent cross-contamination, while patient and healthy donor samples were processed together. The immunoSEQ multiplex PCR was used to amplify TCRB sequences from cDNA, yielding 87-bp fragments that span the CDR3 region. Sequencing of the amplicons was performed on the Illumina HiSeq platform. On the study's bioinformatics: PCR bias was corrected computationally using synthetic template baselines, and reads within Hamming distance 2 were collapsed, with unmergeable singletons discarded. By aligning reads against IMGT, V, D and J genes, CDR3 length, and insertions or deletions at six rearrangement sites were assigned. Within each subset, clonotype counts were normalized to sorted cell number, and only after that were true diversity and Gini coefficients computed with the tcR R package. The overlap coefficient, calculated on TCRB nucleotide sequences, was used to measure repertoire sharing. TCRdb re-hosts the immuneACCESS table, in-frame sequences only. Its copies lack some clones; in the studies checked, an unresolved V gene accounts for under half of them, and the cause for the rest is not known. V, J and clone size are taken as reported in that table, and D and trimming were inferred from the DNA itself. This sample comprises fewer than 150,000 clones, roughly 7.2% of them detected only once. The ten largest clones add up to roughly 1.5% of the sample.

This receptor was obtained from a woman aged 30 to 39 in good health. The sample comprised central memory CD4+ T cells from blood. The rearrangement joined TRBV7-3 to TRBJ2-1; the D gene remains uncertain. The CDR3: CASSLYITNEQFF. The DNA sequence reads TGTGCCAGCAGCTTGTACATAACCAATGAGCAGTTCTTC. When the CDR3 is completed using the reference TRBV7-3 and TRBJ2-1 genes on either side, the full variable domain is GAGVSQTPSNKVTEKGKYVELRCDPISGHTALYWYRQSLGQGPEFLIYFQGTGAADDSGLPNDRFFAVRPEGSVSTLKIQRTERGDSAVYLCASSLYITNEQFFGPGTRLTVL.